These 16 T cell receptor beta chains share one sample of origin, sequenced in a study of Ad26.COV2.S vaccination and SARS-CoV-2 variants. Profiling relied on immunoSEQ multiplex PCR, and the TCRdb table lists in-frame clones only, not all of them. The sample contains a few hundred thousand clones, about 90% of which appear only once. Sample treatment: around 19 received Ad26.COV2.S at low or high dose, single or two shots; about 5 received placebo; per-sample allocation not given. The study sampled participants on day 63 after the first vaccine or placebo injection. Sequenced material: peripheral blood, taken in a trial of Ad26.COV2.S vaccine versus placebo. The receptors come from a person between 18 and 65 years old who received the Ad26.COV2.S COVID-19 vaccine or a placebo.

The genes are TRBV6-5 and TRBJ1-1; no firm D call. This CDR3 is built from 12 residues. The V end lost 6 bases, the J end lost 0 bases, and 5 bases lay between the germline ends. From germline, CDR1 is MNHEY and CDR2 SVGAGI. The CDR3 here is CASSRLNTEAFF. CDR3 sequence (DNA): TGTGCCAGCAGCCGTTTGAACACTGAAGCTTTCTTT.

The CDR3 nucleotides read TGTGCCAGCAGTTACTCTCATCCCCCAAATTCACCCCTCCACTTT. Translation gives CASSYSHPPNSPLHF. The genes are TRBV6-6 and TRBJ1-6; no reliable D call. This CDR3 is built from 15 residues. Germline lookup yields CDR1 MNHNY and CDR2 SVGAGI (reference sequence). Trimming removed 0 bases at V and 7 bases at J, with 10 bases between.

V and J are TRBV21-1 and TRBJ1-3; the table assigns TRBD1, which was not confirmed against the DNA. TRBV21-1 is a recognized pseudogene. The CDR3 has 16 residues. CDR3 amino acids: CASSGRRTVSGNTIYF. In DNA form, the CDR3 reads TGTGCCAGCAGCGGACGGCGGACAGTCTCTGGAAACACCATATATTTT.

This chain joins TRBV5-1 and TRBJ2-1; TRBD2 aligns across 13 bases. J was trimmed by 8 bases and V by 1 base; bases with no gene match: 6. This CDR3 has 16 amino acids. Germline values: CDR1 SGHRS, CDR2 YFSETQ. CDR3 protein: CASSLTSGGARDEQFF. The CDR3 DNA sequence: TGCGCCAGCAGCTTGACTAGCGGGGGGGCTCGGGATGAGCAGTTCTTC. The full variable domain, rest sourced from reference TRBV5-1 and TRBJ2-1, is KAGVTQTPRYLIKTRGQQVTLSCSPISGHRSVSWYQQTPGQGLQFLFEYFSETQRNKGNFPGRFSGRQFSNSRSEMNVSTLELGDSALYLCASSLTSGGARDEQFFGPGTRLTVL.

The chain recombines TRBV3-1 (or the pseudogene TRBV3-2) with TRBJ1-6; a possible D gene is TRBD1 (5 bases). Germline values: CDR1 LGHDT, CDR2 YNNKEL (reference sequence). The V end lost 3 bases, the J end lost 10 bases, and 16 bases lay between the germline ends. The CDR3 is 15 amino acids. The CDR3 here is CASSHARDGGSPLHF. CDR3 nucleotide sequence: TGTGCCAGCAGCCATGCAAGGGACGGTGGCTCACCCCTCCACTTT.

The CDR3, as DNA: TGCGCCAGCAGCCAAGATCGTTTCGGACTGGGGGGCGAGACCCAGTACTTC. This gives the protein CASSQDRFGLGGETQYF. This chain joins TRBV4-3 and TRBJ2-5; perhaps D is TRBD1 or TRBD2 (6 bases each). V was shortened by 0 bases and J by 5 bases, with 19 bases between the two germline ends. This CDR3 comprises 17 residues. CDR1 and CDR2 (germline): LGHNA, YSLEER.

This chain uses TRBV27 with TRBJ2-2; 11 nucleotides match TRBD2. CDR1 is MNHEY, CDR2 SMNVEV, per germline (reference sequence). This CDR3 contains 18 residues. J was trimmed by 0 bases and V by 10 bases; bases with no gene match: 13. CDR3 sequence reads: CATKGLAVLHANTGELFF. The CDR3 DNA follows: TGTGCCACCAAGGGACTAGCGGTTCTGCATGCGAACACCGGGGAGCTGTTTTTT.

The chain combines TRBV9 with TRBJ2-2; 12 bases agree with TRBD2. Germline V gene lookup returns CDR1 SGDLS and CDR2 YYNGEE. The CDR3 covers 17 residues. Losses at the gene ends were 5 bases for V and 5 bases for J; bases not matched to a gene: 10. The CDR3 reads CASRRTSGGPSTGELFF. The DNA of the CDR3 is TGTGCCAGCAGGCGAACTAGCGGGGGGCCGAGTACCGGGGAGCTGTTTTTT.

The rearrangement links TRBV5-4 to TRBJ1-1; a weak D match, TRBD1 (6 bases). The CDR3 loop spans 14 amino acids. The V and J ends lost 2 bases and 0 bases respectively, with 8 bases between them. CDR1 and CDR2 (germline): SGHNT, YYREEE (reference sequence). The CDR3 loop reads CASSFRGVNTEAFF. The CDR3 DNA is TGTGCCAGCAGCTTCAGGGGCGTGAACACTGAAGCTTTCTTT.

The rearrangement uses TRBV19 and TRBJ2-7; 7 bases agree with TRBD1. CDR1 and CDR2 (germline): LNHDA, SQIVND (reference sequence). The CDR3 runs to 13 residues. V lost 8 bases, J lost 1 base, and 5 bases stayed unmatched. CDR3 nucleotide sequence: TGTGCCAGTTCACAGGGGATATCCTACGAGCAGTACTTC. Amino acids: CASSQGISYEQYF.

The rearrangement joins TRBV7-8 to TRBJ1-5; D might be TRBD1 (5 bases). This CDR3 spans 17 amino acids. Trimming took 2 bases from V and 0 from J, leaving 14 bases between them. Germline V gene lookup returns CDR1 SGHVS and CDR2 FQNEAQ. CDR3 coding DNA: TGTGCCAGCAGCTTACCCCCTGGGGGTTATAGCAATCAGCCCCAGCATTTT. This sequence encodes CASSLPPGGYSNQPQHF.

CDR3 sequence (DNA): TGTGCCAGTAGTTCAAGCGCGGCAGGACGGATAGAATGGTATGGCTACACCTTC. Its protein product is CASSSSAAGRIEWYGYTF. The gene calls are TRBV19 and TRBJ1-2; unclear D gene. Germline V lookup: CDR1 LNHDA, CDR2 SQIVND (reference sequence). The CDR3 is 18 amino acids. Trimming shortened V by 5 bases and J by 5 bases, and 27 bases separated the two germline ends.

This clone has a single count. The genes are TRBV27 and TRBJ2-7, with D perhaps TRBD2 (5 bases). The V gene lost 6 bases and the J gene lost 2 bases, with 14 bases spanning the gap. CDR1 and CDR2 (germline): MNHEY, SMNVEV (reference sequence). The CDR3 contains 14 residues. The CDR3 protein is CASRSPGKTYEQYF. In DNA, the CDR3 is TGTGCCAGCAGGTCTCCCGGGAAGACCTACGAGCAGTACTTC.

This clone showed up just once. This chain uses TRBV6-1 with TRBJ2-5; D is undetermined. From germline, CDR1 is MNHNS and CDR2 SASEGT. The CDR3 length is 13 residues. Trimming took off 3 bases at V and 9 bases at J, with 14 bases between the two ends. The CDR3 nucleotides read TGTGCCAGCAGTGAGCTCCTTCAATTGGCCCAGTACTTC. The encoded protein is CASSELLQLAQYF.

This rearrangement joins TRBV7-9 to TRBJ1-4, with 9 bases lining up with TRBD1. Trimming at V came to 5 bases and at J to 5 bases, leaving 12 bases not matched to a gene. The CDR3 is 17 residues long. CDR1 is SEHNR, CDR2 FQNEAQ, per germline (reference sequence). As DNA, the CDR3 is TGTGCCAGCAGCCCGCTTCGATGGGGACAGGGAAATGAAAAACTGTTTTTT. Amino acids: CASSPLRWGQGNEKLFF.

The chain has TRBV19 and TRBJ1-1; the match to TRBD1 covers 7 bases. The CDR3 loop spans 14 amino acids. V shed 6 bases and J 1 base; nucleotides not matched to a gene: 5. Germline V gene sequence: CDR1 LNHDA, CDR2 SQIVND (reference sequence). This chain's CDR3 is CASSPTGKNTEAFF. In DNA form, the CDR3 reads TGTGCCAGTAGCCCGACAGGGAAGAACACTGAAGCTTTCTTT.